Following are 15 T cell receptor beta chains from one sample sequenced in a study of blood T cell repertoires in COVID-19. Profiling relied on immunoSEQ multiplex PCR, and the TCRdb table lists in-frame clones only, not all of them. Among around 150,000 clones listed, 60% to 80% were seen once. Sequencing was carried out using peripheral blood. These receptors were obtained from a man aged 55 to 69 who had recovered from COVID-19.

The chain is built from TRBV7-2 and TRBJ1-5; D is undetermined. Germline V lookup: CDR1 SGHTA, CDR2 FQGNSA. The CDR3 totals 14 residues. V shed 5 bases and J shed 2 bases, with 10 bases lying between them. DNA of the CDR3: TGTGCCAGCAGCCCTTTTCCAGGCAATCAGCCCCAGCATTTT. Protein sequence: CASSPFPGNQPQHF.

The chain uses TRBV4-3 and TRBJ1-1, with D perhaps matching TRBD1 (6 bases). The CDR3 has 14 amino acids. Trimming took 2 bases from V and 2 from J, leaving 9 bases between them. Germline V gives CDR1 LGHNA, CDR2 YSLEER. The CDR3 loop reads CASSQQGLNTEAFF. DNA of the CDR3: TGCGCCAGCAGCCAACAGGGGCTTAACACTGAAGCTTTCTTT.

This CDR3 is CASSWGQMGDEKLFF. DNA for the CDR3: TGTGCCAGCAGTTGGGGACAAATGGGAGATGAAAAACTGTTTTTT. The genes are TRBV6-5 and TRBJ1-4; maybe TRBD1 (6 bases). The CDR3 spans 15 residues. With 4 bases removed from V and 6 bases from J, the gap between germline ends came to 15 bases. Germline V gene lookup returns CDR1 MNHEY and CDR2 SVGAGI.

V and J are TRBV30 and TRBJ1-2; a possible D gene is TRBD1 (5 bases). V was trimmed by 6 bases and J by 6 bases, leaving 17 bases between them. The CDR3 has 13 residues. CDR1 and CDR2 from the germline V gene are GTSNPN and SVGIG (reference sequence). The CDR3 coding sequence is TGTGCCTGCCCTTCGGGGGGGTTGAATGGCTACACCTTC. Its protein is CACPSGGLNGYTF.

This rearrangement joins TRBV3-1 (or the pseudogene TRBV3-2) to TRBJ1-4; TRBD1 might be the D (5 bases). The CDR3 loop spans 15 amino acids. V shed 8 bases and J shed 0 bases, with 13 bases lying between them. Germline values: CDR1 LGHDT, CDR2 YNNKEL (reference sequence). The CDR3 DNA is TGTGCCAGCCCCAGGGTCTTAACAACTAATGAAAAACTGTTTTTT. It specifies CASPRVLTTNEKLFF.

This clone was seen more than once but under ten times. V and J are TRBV5-5 and TRBJ2-2; possible D gene TRBD1, 5 bases. Per the germline V gene, CDR1 is SGHKS and CDR2 is YYEKEE (reference sequence). The CDR3 contains 20 residues. Trimming removed 3 bases from V and 1 base from J, with 25 bases in between. Here the CDR3 reads CASSSPGRPLGAKNTGELFF. In nucleotides, the CDR3 is TGTGCCAGCAGCTCCCCCGGGCGGCCCCTAGGGGCGAAGAACACCGGGGAGCTGTTTTTT.

The rearrangement joins TRBV11-2 to TRBJ1-1; TRBD1 might be the D (6 bases). Deletions cut 4 bases from V and 8 bases from J, with 14 bases between. The CDR3 is 13 residues long. Germline V gene lookup returns CDR1 SGHAT and CDR2 FQNNGV. CDR3 nucleotide sequence: TGTGCCAGCAGCTCGTTCAGGGGCGGGGAAGCTTTCTTT. Translation: CASSSFRGGEAFF. Full variable domain (remainder filled in from reference TRBV11-2 and TRBJ1-1): EAGVAQSPRYKIIEKRQSVAFWCNPISGHATLYWYQQILGQGPKLLIQFQNNGVVDDSQLPKDRFSAERLKGVDSTLKIQPAKLEDSAVYLCASSSFRGGEAFFGQGTRLTVV.

The rearrangement links TRBV29-1 to TRBJ1-1; D is ambiguous. Germline CDR1 and CDR2: SQVTM and ANQGSEA. This CDR3 has 13 residues. Deletions cut 1 base from V and 5 bases from J, with 11 bases between. The CDR3 DNA follows: TGCAGCGTTGAAGTCACGGGAGCGACTGAAGCTTTCTTT. Protein: CSVEVTGATEAFF.

The chain links TRBV2 to TRBJ2-2, with TRBD2 identical over 9 bases. Germline CDR1 and CDR2: SNHLY and FYNNEI. The CDR3 is made up of 19 amino acids. The ends lost 2 bases at V and 2 bases at J; junction bases unmatched: 12. CDR3 loop: CASSELATSGRINTGELFF. The CDR3 bases are TGTGCCAGCAGTGAACTGGCGACTAGCGGCCGAATAAACACCGGGGAGCTGTTTTTT.

The rearrangement uses TRBV2 and TRBJ2-7, with D possibly being TRBD1 (6 bases). The length of the CDR3 is 13 residues. The germline CDR1 and CDR2 sequences are SNHLY and FYNNEI. Trimming shortened V by 7 bases and J by 2 bases, and 12 bases separated the two germline ends. For the CDR3, the DNA is TGTGCCAGCATTGGGACACGGACCTACGAGCAGTACTTC. Amino acids: CASIGTRTYEQYF.

There are a few counts of this clone. The chain combines TRBV3-1 (or the pseudogene TRBV3-2) with TRBJ2-1; TRBD1 might be the D (7 bases). V was pared by 4 bases and J by 11 bases, with 18 bases between. Looked up from germline, CDR1 is LGHDT and CDR2 is YNNKEL (reference sequence). This CDR3 spans 14 amino acids. The CDR3 loop is CASSPGTDGGKQFF. CDR3 in DNA: TGTGCCAGCAGCCCTGGGACAGACGGCGGGAAGCAGTTCTTC.

The chain links TRBV11-2 to TRBJ2-3; possibly TRBD2 for D (5 bases). The CDR3 has 15 amino acids. V dropped 1 base and J dropped 2 bases, with 10 bases sitting between them. In germline, CDR1 is SGHAT, CDR2 FQNNGV. CDR3 amino acids: CASSLAVGLTDTQYF. For the CDR3, the DNA is TGTGCCAGCAGCTTAGCGGTCGGACTCACAGATACGCAGTATTTT.

This sequence joins TRBV7-9 and TRBJ1-5; 9 bases are a match to TRBD1. The germline V gene encodes CDR1 SEHNR and CDR2 FQNEAQ (reference sequence). The CDR3 is 15 residues long. The J segment lost 7 bases and the V segment lost 5 bases, leaving 9 bases of the junction unmatched. The DNA for the CDR3 is TGTGCCAGCAGCGAAGGAGGACAGGGGTCCCAGCCCCAGCATTTT. Translating gives CASSEGGQGSQPQHF.

The chain carries TRBV6-1 and TRBJ1-3; weak D call: TRBD1 (5 bases). CDR3 length equals 18 residues. From germline, CDR1 is MNHNS and CDR2 SASEGT. Deletions cut 4 bases from V and 0 bases from J, with 19 bases between. This CDR3 is CASSALDMKGDSGNTIYF. In nucleotides, the CDR3 is TGTGCCAGCAGTGCGTTGGATATGAAAGGGGACTCTGGAAACACCATATATTTT.

V gene TRBV5-6 combines with J gene TRBJ1-4, with unresolved D. CDR1 and CDR2 from the germline V gene are SGHDT and YYEEEE. V lost 1 base and J lost 5, with 12 bases in between. CDR3 length: 15 amino acids. CDR3 in amino acids: CASSLLRRENEKLFF. The CDR3 DNA follows: TGTGCCAGCAGCTTGCTCCGGCGGGAAAATGAAAAACTGTTTTTT.